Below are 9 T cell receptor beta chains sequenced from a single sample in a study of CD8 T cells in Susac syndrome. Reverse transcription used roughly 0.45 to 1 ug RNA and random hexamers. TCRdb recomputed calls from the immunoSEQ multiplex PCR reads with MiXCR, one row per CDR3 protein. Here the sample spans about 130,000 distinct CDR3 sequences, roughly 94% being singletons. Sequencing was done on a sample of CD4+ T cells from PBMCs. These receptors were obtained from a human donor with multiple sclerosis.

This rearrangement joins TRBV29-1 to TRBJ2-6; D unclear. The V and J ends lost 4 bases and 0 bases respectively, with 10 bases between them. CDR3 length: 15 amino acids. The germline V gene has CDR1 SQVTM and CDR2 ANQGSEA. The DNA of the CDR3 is TGCAGCGTTGGGTTCGGGTCCTCTGGGGCCAACGTCCTGACTTTC. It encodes CSVGFGSSGANVLTF.

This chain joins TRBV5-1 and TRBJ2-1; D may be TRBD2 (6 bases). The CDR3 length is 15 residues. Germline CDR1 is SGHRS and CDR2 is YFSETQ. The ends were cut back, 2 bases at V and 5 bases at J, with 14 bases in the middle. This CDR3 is CASSLVPGGNNEQFF. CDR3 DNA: TGCGCCAGCAGCTTAGTTCCCGGGGGAAACAATGAGCAGTTCTTC. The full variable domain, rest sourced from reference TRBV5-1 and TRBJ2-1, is KAGVTQTPRYLIKTRGQQVTLSCSPISGHRSVSWYQQTPGQGLQFLFEYFSETQRNKGNFPGRFSGRQFSNSRSEMNVSTLELGDSALYLCASSLVPGGNNEQFFGPGTRLTVL.

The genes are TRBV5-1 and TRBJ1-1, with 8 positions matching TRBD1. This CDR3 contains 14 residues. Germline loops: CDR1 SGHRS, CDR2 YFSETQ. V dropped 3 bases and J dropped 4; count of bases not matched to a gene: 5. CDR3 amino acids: CASSSDRGRTEAFF. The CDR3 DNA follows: TGCGCCAGCAGCTCCGACAGGGGACGCACTGAAGCTTTCTTT.

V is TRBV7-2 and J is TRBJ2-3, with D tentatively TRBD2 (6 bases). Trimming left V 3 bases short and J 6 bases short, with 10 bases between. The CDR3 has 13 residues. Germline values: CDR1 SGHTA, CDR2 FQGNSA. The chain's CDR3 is CASSFYGGDTQYF. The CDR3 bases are TGTGCCAGCAGCTTTTACGGAGGGGATACGCAGTATTTT.

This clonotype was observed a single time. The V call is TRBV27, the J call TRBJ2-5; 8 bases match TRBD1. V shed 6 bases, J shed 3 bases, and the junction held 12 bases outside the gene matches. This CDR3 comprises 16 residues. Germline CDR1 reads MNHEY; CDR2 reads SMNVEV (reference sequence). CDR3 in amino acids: CASSQWRTGLEETQYF. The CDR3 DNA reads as TGTGCCAGCAGCCAATGGAGGACAGGGTTAGAAGAGACCCAGTACTTC.

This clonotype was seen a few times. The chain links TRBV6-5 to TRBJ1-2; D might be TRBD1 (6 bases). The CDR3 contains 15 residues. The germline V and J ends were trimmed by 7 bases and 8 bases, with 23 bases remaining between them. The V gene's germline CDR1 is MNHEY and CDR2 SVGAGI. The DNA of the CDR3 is TGTGCCAGCAATAAGGCCAGGGGCCCGTATGGAGGCTACACCTTC. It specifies CASNKARGPYGGYTF.

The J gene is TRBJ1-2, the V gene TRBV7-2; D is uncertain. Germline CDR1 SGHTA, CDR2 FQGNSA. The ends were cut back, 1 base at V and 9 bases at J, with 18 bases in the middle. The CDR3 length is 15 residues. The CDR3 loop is CASSLESLTSTRYTF. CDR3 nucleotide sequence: TGTGCCAGCAGCTTAGAGTCCCTTACGAGTACCCGCTACACCTTC.

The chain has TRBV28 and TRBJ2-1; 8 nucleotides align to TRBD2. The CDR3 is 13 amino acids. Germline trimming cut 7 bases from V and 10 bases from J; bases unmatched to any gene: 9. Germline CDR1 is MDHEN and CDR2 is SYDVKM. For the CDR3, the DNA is TGTGCCAGCACCTCCCCGGGGGGGAACGAGCAGTTCTTC. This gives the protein CASTSPGGNEQFF.

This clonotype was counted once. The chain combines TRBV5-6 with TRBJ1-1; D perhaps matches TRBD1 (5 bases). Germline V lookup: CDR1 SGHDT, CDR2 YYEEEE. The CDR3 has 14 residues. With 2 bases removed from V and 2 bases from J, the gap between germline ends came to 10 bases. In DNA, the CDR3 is TGTGCCAGCAGCTTTAAGACAGTTAACACTGAAGCTTTCTTT. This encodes CASSFKTVNTEAFF.